The source of this T cell receptor beta chain is a study of neurological immune-mediated disorders. A blood bank in Maryland, USA, provided the volunteers who served as healthy controls. CDR1 and CDR2 (germline): MNHEY, SVGEGT. The CDR3 contains 13 residues. Between the trimmed V and J ends, which lost 7 bases and 3 bases, there was a span of 13 bases. The cDNA was synthesized by means of template-switch 5'RACE, which was carried out with 10-nucleotide random UMIs. TCRdb redid the calling of the 5' RACE reads with MiXCR, one entry per CDR3 protein. The profile shows about 48,000 distinct CDR3 sequences, over 20% of them singletons.

The chain is built from TRBV6-2 or TRBV6-3 and TRBJ2-7; D may be TRBD1 (6 bases). This receptor was obtained from a woman in her 70s in good health. Source material: PBMCs. The CDR3 protein is CASKPPQGYEQYF. Here the CDR3 DNA reads TGTGCCAGCAAACCGCCACAGGGCTACGAGCAGTACTTC.